The next 13 T cell receptor beta chains were all read from a single sample in a study of cytomegalovirus exposure and HLA in healthy donors. PCR employed 60 Vbeta and 13 Jbeta primers. Libraries were prepared by immunoSEQ multiplex PCR; TCRdb keeps only in-frame clonotypes and omits some of them. The sample lists 200,000 or so clones, 78% seen once, with about 6% in the top ten. The sample was PBMCs. The source of these receptors is a woman aged 25 to 39 in good health and CMV-seropositive.

The rearrangement uses TRBV7-2 and TRBJ2-1, with D possibly matching TRBD1 (5 bases). Trimming took off 5 bases at V and 13 bases at J, with 15 bases between the two ends. This CDR3 contains 12 residues. Germline CDR1 SGHTA, CDR2 FQGNSA. The CDR3 loop reads CASSKEGATQFF. CDR3 in DNA: TGTGCCAGCAGCAAGGAAGGGGCAACTCAGTTCTTC.

The rearrangement uses TRBV7-3 and TRBJ2-5; 13 nucleotides agree with TRBD2. After removal of 5 bases from V and 6 bases from J, the junction contained 3 bases not matched to a gene. The CDR3 loop spans 14 amino acids. Germline lookup yields CDR1 SGHTA and CDR2 FQGTGA. The CDR3 spells CASSPTSGGKTQYF. Here the CDR3 DNA reads TGTGCCAGCAGCCCGACTAGCGGGGGGAAGACCCAGTACTTC. Filled out from reference TRBV7-3 and TRBJ2-5, the complete variable domain reads GAGVSQTPSNKVTEKGKYVELRCDPISGHTALYWYRQSLGQGPEFLIYFQGTGAADDSGLPNDRFFAVRPEGSVSTLKIQRTERGDSAVYLCASSPTSGGKTQYFGPGTRLLVL.

The sample holds one count of this clone. The chain has TRBV7-2 and TRBJ2-3; 10 bases map to TRBD1. This CDR3 has 15 amino acids. CDR1 SGHTA and CDR2 FQGNSA come from the germline V gene. V was clipped by 0 bases and J by 4 bases; unmatched bases: 1. CDR3 amino acids: CASSLAGQGPDTQYF. Written as DNA, the CDR3 is TGTGCCAGCAGCTTAGCGGGACAGGGGCCAGATACGCAGTATTTT.

The chain couples TRBV4-3 to TRBJ2-7, with D unclear. Trimming cost V 3 bases and J 4 bases, with 16 bases left between them. This CDR3 contains 15 residues. Germline CDR1 and CDR2: LGHNA and YSLEER. Written as DNA, the CDR3 is TGCGCCAGCAGCCAGGTTCTAGACCTTTCATACGAGCAGTACTTC. Protein product: CASSQVLDLSYEQYF.

The gene calls are TRBV29-1 and TRBJ2-7; no clear D gene. The V end lost 2 bases, the J end lost 0 bases, and 11 bases lay between the germline ends. Germline CDR1 SQVTM, CDR2 ANQGSEA. CDR3 length: 14 amino acids. CDR3 residues: CSVESTYPSYEQYF. In DNA, the CDR3 is TGCAGCGTTGAATCCACCTACCCCTCCTACGAGCAGTACTTC.

The rearrangement uses TRBV7-9 and TRBJ1-4, with D unresolved. V was cut by 6 bases and J by 0 bases, with 8 bases left in between. The CDR3 runs 14 residues. CDR1 SEHNR and CDR2 FQNEAQ come from the germline V gene (reference sequence). The CDR3 coding sequence is TGTGCCAGCAGGCCGGAGGCAACTAATGAAAAACTGTTTTTT. This gives the protein CASRPEATNEKLFF.

The chain links TRBV13 to TRBJ2-1; TRBD1 might be the D (6 bases). The germline CDR1 and CDR2 sequences are PRHDT and FYEKMQ (reference sequence). Trimming shortened V by 5 bases and J by 0 bases, and 11 bases separated the two germline ends. The CDR3 length is 15 residues. CDR3 protein: CASSPRGSSYNEQFF. CDR3 DNA sequence: TGTGCCAGCAGCCCCAGGGGTAGCTCCTACAATGAGCAGTTCTTC.

The rearrangement uses TRBV2 and TRBJ2-2; D is unresolved. Looked up from germline, CDR1 is SNHLY and CDR2 is FYNNEI. The CDR3 spans 14 residues. Trimming cost V 5 bases and J 2 bases, with 9 bases left between them. CDR3 sequence (DNA): TGTGCCAGCAGTCCGACTTATAACACCGGGGAGCTGTTTTTT. It specifies CASSPTYNTGELFF.

This chain connects TRBV4-2 to TRBJ2-7; D perhaps matches TRBD1 (5 bases). The CDR3 totals 13 residues. Trimming removed 4 bases from V and 3 bases from J, with 10 bases in between. Germline assignment: CDR1 LGHNA and CDR2 YNFKEQ. CDR3 coding DNA: TGTGCCAGCAGCCGGGGCGTCAACTACGAGCAGTACTTC. This sequence encodes CASSRGVNYEQYF.

This chain joins TRBV5-4 and TRBJ2-5; 8 bases fit TRBD2. This CDR3 spans 14 amino acids. V was clipped by 4 bases and J by 4 bases; unmatched bases: 6. Germline V gene sequence: CDR1 SGHNT, CDR2 YYREEE (reference sequence). This CDR3 reads CASSLGLDLETQYF. The CDR3 coding sequence is TGTGCCAGCAGCCTGGGACTAGATCTAGAGACCCAGTACTTC.

This clone has a handful of counts. Other DNA sequences from this sample encode an identical CDR3 as well. The V gene is TRBV5-4, the J gene TRBJ2-7; tentatively, D is TRBD1 (5 bases). Deletions cut 4 bases from V and 3 bases from J, with 8 bases between. CDR3 length: 12 residues. Looked up from germline, CDR1 is SGHNT and CDR2 is YYREEE (reference sequence). The CDR3 protein is CASSPQGYEQYF. The CDR3 bases are TGTGCCAGCAGCCCCCAGGGCTACGAGCAGTACTTC.

The rearrangement links TRBV11-3 to TRBJ2-2, with 7 bases that match TRBD1. In germline, CDR1 is SGHNT, CDR2 YENEEA. The ends lost 0 bases at V and 0 bases at J; junction bases unmatched: 7. CDR3 length equals 18 residues. The CDR3 here is CASSLEQGPNANTGELFF. The DNA of the CDR3 is TGTGCCAGCAGCTTAGAACAGGGGCCAAACGCGAACACCGGGGAGCTGTTTTTT.

The chain joins TRBV6-1 to TRBJ2-2; possibly TRBD1 for D (6 bases). Germline V gene lookup returns CDR1 MNHNS and CDR2 SASEGT. CDR3 length equals 14 residues. Trimming removed 5 bases at V and 3 bases at J, with 10 bases between. The chain's CDR3 is CASSLYRDTGELFF. Here the CDR3 DNA reads TGTGCCAGCAGTCTATACAGGGACACCGGGGAGCTGTTTTTT.